The source of this T cell receptor beta chain is a study of neurological immune-mediated disorders. General study findings and limits: Private repertoires in all groups were suggested by the absence of shared CDR3 amino acid sequences among expanded clones across subjects.

Synthesis of cDNA was carried out by template-switch 5'RACE. The reaction used 10-nucleotide random UMIs. A single record per CDR3 protein comes from TCRdb applying MiXCR to the 5' RACE reads. The repertoire holds 55,000 to 60,000 distinct CDR3 sequences, with around 3.5% as singletons. As regards this clonotype: The antigen is undetermined.

Germline values: CDR1 DFQATT, CDR2 SNEGSKA (reference sequence). The CDR3 contains 15 residues. Between the trimmed V and J ends, which lost 6 bases and 0 bases, there was a span of 16 bases. PBMCs stored at -80 C, 2 million in total, were the source of the unsorted libraries. The sequencing sample was made of PBMCs. This clonotype originated in a woman in her thirties with multiple sclerosis. This chain joins TRBV20-1 and TRBJ2-3, with D perhaps matching TRBD1 (5 bases). CDR3 in amino acids: CSAKETGLSTDTQYF. CDR3 DNA: TGCAGTGCCAAGGAAACAGGATTAAGCACAGATACGCAGTATTTT.